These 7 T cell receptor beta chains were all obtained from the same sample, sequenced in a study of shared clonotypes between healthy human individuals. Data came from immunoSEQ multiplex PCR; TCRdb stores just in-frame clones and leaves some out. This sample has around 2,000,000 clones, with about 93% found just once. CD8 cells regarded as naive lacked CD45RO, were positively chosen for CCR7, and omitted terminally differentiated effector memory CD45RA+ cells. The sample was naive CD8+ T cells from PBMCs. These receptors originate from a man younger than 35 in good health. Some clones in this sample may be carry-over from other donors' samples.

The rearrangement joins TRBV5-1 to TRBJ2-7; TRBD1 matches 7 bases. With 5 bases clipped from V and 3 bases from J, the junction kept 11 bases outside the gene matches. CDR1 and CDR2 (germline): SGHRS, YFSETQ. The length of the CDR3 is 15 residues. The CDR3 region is CASRPDRVGVYEQYF. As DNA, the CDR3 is TGCGCCAGCAGACCCGACAGGGTTGGGGTCTACGAGCAGTACTTC. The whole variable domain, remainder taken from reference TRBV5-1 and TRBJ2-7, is KAGVTQTPRYLIKTRGQQVTLSCSPISGHRSVSWYQQTPGQGLQFLFEYFSETQRNKGNFPGRFSGRQFSNSRSEMNVSTLELGDSALYLCASRPDRVGVYEQYFGPGTRLTVT.

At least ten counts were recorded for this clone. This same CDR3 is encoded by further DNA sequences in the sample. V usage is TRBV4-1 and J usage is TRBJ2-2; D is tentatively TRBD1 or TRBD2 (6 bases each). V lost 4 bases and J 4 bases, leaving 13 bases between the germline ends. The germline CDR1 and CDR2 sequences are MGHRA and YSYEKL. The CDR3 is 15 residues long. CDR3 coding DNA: TGCGCCAGCAGCCCTTTGGGGGGCGGCACCGGGGAGCTGTTTTTT. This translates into CASSPLGGGTGELFF.

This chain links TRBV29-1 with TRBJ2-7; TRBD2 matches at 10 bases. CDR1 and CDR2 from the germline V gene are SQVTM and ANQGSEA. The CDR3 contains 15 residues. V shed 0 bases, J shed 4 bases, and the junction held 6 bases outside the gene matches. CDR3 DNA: TGCAGCGTTGAAGATCCCCTAGCGGGAGCGTACGAGCAGTACTTC. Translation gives CSVEDPLAGAYEQYF.

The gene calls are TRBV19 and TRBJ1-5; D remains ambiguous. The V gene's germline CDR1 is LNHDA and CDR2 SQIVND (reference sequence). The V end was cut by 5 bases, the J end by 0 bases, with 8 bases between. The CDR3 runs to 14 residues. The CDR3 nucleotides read TGTGCCAGTAGTGTGGGCTATAGCAATCAGCCCCAGCATTTT. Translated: CASSVGYSNQPQHF.

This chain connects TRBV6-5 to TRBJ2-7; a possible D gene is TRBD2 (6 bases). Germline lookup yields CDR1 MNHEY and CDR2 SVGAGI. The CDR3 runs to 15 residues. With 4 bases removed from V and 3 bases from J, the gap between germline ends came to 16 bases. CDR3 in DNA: TGTGCCAGCAGTTCCCTTAGCGGAGTTGACTACGAGCAGTACTTC. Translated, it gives CASSSLSGVDYEQYF.

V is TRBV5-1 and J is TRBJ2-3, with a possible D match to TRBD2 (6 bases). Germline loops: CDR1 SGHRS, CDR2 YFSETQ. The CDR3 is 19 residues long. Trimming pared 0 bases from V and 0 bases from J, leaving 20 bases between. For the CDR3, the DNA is TGCGCCAGCAGCTTGGCCGGGTGGGAGGAACTTGGGAGCACAGATACGCAGTATTTT. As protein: CASSLAGWEELGSTDTQYF.

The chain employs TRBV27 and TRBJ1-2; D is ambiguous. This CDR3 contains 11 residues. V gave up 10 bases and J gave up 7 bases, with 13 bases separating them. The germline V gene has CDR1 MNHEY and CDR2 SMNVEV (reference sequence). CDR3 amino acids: CATWTVSGYTF. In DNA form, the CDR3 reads TGTGCCACCTGGACGGTCTCTGGCTACACCTTC.